Each of the 27 T cell receptor beta chains below was sequenced from the same sample in a study of blood T cell repertoires in COVID-19. The protocol was immunoSEQ multiplex PCR, while the TCRdb copy is restricted to in-frame clones and leaves out a portion. In the table there are 85,000 to 110,000 clones, about 90% of which are singletons. The sequenced sample was peripheral blood. The receptors come from a human donor in a cohort sampled during active COVID-19.

The table lists this clone with a count of one. V is TRBV6-5 and J is TRBJ2-7, with 7 bases identical to TRBD1. Germline V gene sequence: CDR1 MNHEY, CDR2 SVGAGI. This CDR3 region has 14 residues. V dropped 2 bases and J dropped 7; count of bases not matched to a gene: 8. CDR3 sequence (DNA): TGTGCCAGCAGTTACAGGGGGCCTGGAGGAGAGCAGTACTTC. This encodes CASSYRGPGGEQYF.

The chain uses TRBV9 and TRBJ1-1; D remains ambiguous. The length of the CDR3 is 14 residues. Between the trimmed V and J ends, which lost 5 bases and 4 bases, there was a span of 15 bases. Germline assignment: CDR1 SGDLS and CDR2 YYNGEE. CDR3 protein: CASSPPRDLTEAFF. The CDR3 DNA sequence: TGTGCCAGCAGTCCCCCCCGGGATCTCACTGAAGCTTTCTTT.

The CDR3 nucleotides are TGTGCCAGCAGTCCTTTGGGGCAGGGGGCGTTAAGAAGCAATCAGCCCCAGCATTTT. It specifies CASSPLGQGALRSNQPQHF. This chain uses TRBV28 with TRBJ1-5; 8 bases are a match to TRBD1. Trimming took 5 bases from V and 1 from J; bases not matched to a gene: 16. The length of the CDR3 is 19 residues. The V gene's germline CDR1 is MDHEN and CDR2 SYDVKM.

The chain is built from TRBV28 and TRBJ1-1; 7 nucleotides agree with TRBD1. Germline lookup yields CDR1 MDHEN and CDR2 SYDVKM. Losses at the gene ends were 6 bases for V and 5 bases for J; bases not matched to a gene: 6. This CDR3 spans 13 amino acids. CDR3 sequence: CASRTQGVTEAFF. In DNA form, the CDR3 reads TGTGCCAGCAGAACGCAGGGGGTGACTGAAGCTTTCTTT. Variable domain in full (rest from reference TRBV28 and TRBJ1-1): DVKVTQSSRYLVKRTGEKVFLECVQDMDHENMFWYRQDPGLGLRLIYFSYDVKMKEKGDIPEGYSVSREKKERFSLILESASTNQTSMYLCASRTQGVTEAFFGQGTRLTVV.

The chain has TRBV6-5 and TRBJ1-4, with TRBD1 identical over 11 bases. CDR1 and CDR2 (germline): MNHEY, SVGAGI. This CDR3 region has 15 residues. Trimming at V came to 7 bases and at J to 5 bases, leaving 6 bases not matched to a gene. In DNA, the CDR3 is TGTGCCAGCACCCGGGACAGGGGGACGAATGAAAAACTGTTTTTT. Translated, it gives CASTRDRGTNEKLFF.

The V gene is TRBV5-4, the J gene TRBJ1-1; D is unclear. Germline V gives CDR1 SGHNT, CDR2 YYREEE (reference sequence). The CDR3 has 13 amino acids. Trimming stripped 4 bases from V and 1 base from J, with 8 bases between. The CDR3 reads CASSLAKNTEAFF. As DNA, the CDR3 is TGTGCCAGCAGCCTGGCTAAGAACACTGAAGCTTTCTTT.

The chain carries TRBV5-5 and TRBJ2-2; 8 bases are a match to TRBD1. Germline V gene data show CDR1 as SGHKS and CDR2 as YYEKEE (reference sequence). V trimming: 4 bases; J trimming: 6 bases; junction bases outside the gene matches: 5. The CDR3 is made up of 14 amino acids. The CDR3 sequence: CASSKGQVPGELFF. In DNA, the CDR3 is TGTGCCAGCAGCAAGGGACAGGTCCCCGGGGAGCTGTTTTTT.

V gene TRBV30 combines with J gene TRBJ1-1; D is unclear. The V end was cut by 1 base, the J end by 0 bases, with 9 bases between. CDR1 GTSNPN and CDR2 SVGIG come from the germline V gene (reference sequence). This CDR3 is 14 amino acids long. The CDR3 nucleotides are TGTGCCTGGAGTGGGTTGCGGATGAACACTGAAGCTTTCTTT. Encoded protein: CAWSGLRMNTEAFF.

The chain uses TRBV6-5 and TRBJ2-1; D might be TRBD2 (6 bases). CDR3 length: 12 amino acids. Trimming shortened V by 10 bases and J by 7 bases, and 14 bases separated the two germline ends. Germline V gives CDR1 MNHEY, CDR2 SVGAGI. The DNA for the CDR3 is TGTGCCACCGGGACTTCAGGGAATGAGCAGTTCTTC. This encodes CATGTSGNEQFF.

The chain couples TRBV28 to TRBJ1-2; D unresolved. V gave up 5 bases and J gave up 4 bases, with 11 bases separating them. The CDR3 sequence is 13 residues long. Germline assignment: CDR1 MDHEN and CDR2 SYDVKM. The DNA of the CDR3 is TGTGCCAGCAGTGAGAGGTCGGGCTATGGCTACACCTTC. As protein: CASSERSGYGYTF.

The V and J genes are TRBV7-9 and TRBJ2-7; D is uncertain. Germline CDR1 reads SEHNR; CDR2 reads FQNEAQ (reference sequence). This CDR3 is built from 14 residues. The germline V and J ends were trimmed by 5 bases and 0 bases, with 11 bases remaining between them. The CDR3 DNA reads as TGTGCCAGCAGCCACACAGAGAGCTCCTACGAGCAGTACTTC. Its translation: CASSHTESSYEQYF. Using reference TRBV7-9 and TRBJ2-7 for the parts outside the CDR3, the full variable domain is DTGVSQNPRHKITKRGQNVTFRCDPISEHNRLYWYRQTLGQGPEFLTYFQNEAQLEKSRLLSDRFSAERPKGSFSTLEIQRTEQGDSAMYLCASSHTESSYEQYFGPGTRLTVT.

The chain joins TRBV24-1 to TRBJ1-2; 7 bases are shared with TRBD1. The ends lost 3 bases at V and 3 bases at J; junction bases unmatched: 3. Germline CDR1 is KGHDR and CDR2 is SFDVKD. There are 14 residues in the CDR3. The CDR3 sequence is CATSDIGQDYGYTF. CDR3 nucleotides: TGTGCCACCAGTGATATTGGACAGGACTATGGCTACACCTTC.

The table lists this clone with a few counts. J is TRBJ1-5 and V is TRBV19; 7 positions agree with TRBD1. Germline V gene sequence: CDR1 LNHDA, CDR2 SQIVND (reference sequence). The CDR3 sequence is 13 residues long. After removal of 5 bases from V and 6 bases from J, the junction contained 4 bases not matched to a gene. The CDR3: CASSQGVVQPQHF. In DNA, the CDR3 is TGTGCCAGTAGTCAGGGGGTAGTTCAGCCCCAGCATTTT.

This clone has a handful of counts. CDR3 DNA sequence: TGTGCCGCAGGTGTGGTTTTCATCTCCTACAATGAGCAGTTCTTC. Its translation: CAAGVVFISYNEQFF. The rearrangement uses TRBV9 and TRBJ2-1; D remains ambiguous. Germline V lookup: CDR1 SGDLS, CDR2 YYNGEE. This CDR3 spans 15 amino acids. The ends were cut back, 10 bases at V and 0 bases at J, with 17 bases in the middle.

This chain joins TRBV9 and TRBJ2-1; TRBD2 aligns across 12 bases. Looked up from germline, CDR1 is SGDLS and CDR2 is YYNGEE. Germline trimming cut 3 bases from V and 8 bases from J; bases unmatched to any gene: 9. The CDR3 is made up of 16 amino acids. CDR3 protein: CASSGRLAGVRDEQFF. Here the CDR3 DNA reads TGTGCCAGCAGCGGCCGACTAGCGGGAGTCAGGGATGAGCAGTTCTTC.

J is TRBJ1-6 and V is TRBV28, with unresolved D. The CDR3 sequence is 15 residues long. Germline V gives CDR1 MDHEN, CDR2 SYDVKM. V was pared by 8 bases and J by 3 bases, with 14 bases between. The CDR3 nucleotides read TGTGCCAGCGATGACGGGGAAGACTATAATTCACCCCTCCACTTT. It translates to CASDDGEDYNSPLHF.

The chain is built from TRBV18 and TRBJ2-7; 7 positions agree with TRBD1. This CDR3 has 15 residues. V shed 3 bases, J shed 1 base, and the junction held 6 bases outside the gene matches. The germline gives CDR1 KGHSH, CDR2 LQKENI. CDR3 sequence reads: CASSPPKGASYEQYF. The DNA of the CDR3 is TGTGCCAGCTCACCTCCAAAGGGGGCGTCCTACGAGCAGTACTTC. The full variable domain, in which reference TRBV18 and TRBJ2-7 provide the parts outside the CDR3, is NAGVMQNPRHLVRRRGQEARLRCSPMKGHSHVYWYRQLPEEGLKFMVYLQKENIIDESGMPKERFSAEFPKEGPSILRIQQVVRGDSAAYFCASSPPKGASYEQYFGPGTRLTVT.

The rearrangement links TRBV28 to TRBJ1-2, with 8 bases aligning to TRBD1. Germline V gene lookup returns CDR1 MDHEN and CDR2 SYDVKM. The CDR3 is 14 amino acids. After removal of 6 bases from V and 4 bases from J, the junction contained 7 bases not matched to a gene. The CDR3 bases are TGTGCCAGCAGCCCCTCAGGGGGCGGCTATGGCTACACCTTC. This codes for CASSPSGGGYGYTF.

The rearrangement links TRBV20-1 to TRBJ1-2; a weak D match, TRBD1 (6 bases). CDR3 length: 13 residues. V lost 3 bases to trimming and J lost 6 bases, with 14 bases between them. The germline gives CDR1 DFQATT, CDR2 SNEGSKA (reference sequence). CDR3 sequence: CSASRGAGDGYTF. DNA for the CDR3: TGCAGTGCTAGTCGGGGGGCTGGGGATGGCTACACCTTC.

The gene calls are TRBV20-1 and TRBJ1-2; D possibly corresponds to TRBD1 (5 bases). Per the germline V gene, CDR1 is DFQATT and CDR2 is SNEGSKA (reference sequence). The CDR3 consists of 9 residues. The V gene lost 7 bases and the J gene lost 8 bases, with 8 bases spanning the gap. The chain's CDR3 is CSEGRGYTF. The DNA of the CDR3 is TGCAGTGAGGGGCGCGGCTACACCTTC.

The gene calls are TRBV7-6 and TRBJ2-1, with D uncertain. This CDR3 comprises 13 residues. Germline assignment: CDR1 SGHVS and CDR2 FNYEAQ. V lost 2 bases and J 8 bases, leaving 10 bases between the germline ends. The CDR3 region has the DNA TGTGCCAGCAGCTTATTAGCCGGCGATGAGCAGTTCTTC. Translating gives CASSLLAGDEQFF.

The rearrangement uses TRBV24-1 and TRBJ2-2; D is perhaps TRBD1 (5 bases). CDR1 is KGHDR, CDR2 SFDVKD, per germline. V was trimmed by 4 bases and J by 5 bases, leaving 7 bases between them. The CDR3 covers 13 residues. DNA of the CDR3: TGTGCCACCAGTGACCAGGGTACCGGGGAGCTGTTTTTT. Translated: CATSDQGTGELFF.

The chain carries TRBV19 and TRBJ2-7; D is possibly TRBD1 (5 bases). Germline CDR1 and CDR2: LNHDA and SQIVND (reference sequence). The CDR3 has 13 amino acids. The V gene lost 2 bases and the J gene lost 5 bases, with 10 bases spanning the gap. CDR3 in amino acids: CASSIQGFHEQYF. CDR3 sequence (DNA): TGTGCCAGTAGTATACAGGGATTCCACGAGCAGTACTTC. Variable domain in full (rest from reference TRBV19 and TRBJ2-7): DGGITQSPKYLFRKEGQNVTLSCEQNLNHDAMYWYRQDPGQGLRLIYYSQIVNDFQKGDIAEGYSVSREKKESFPLTVTSAQKNPTAFYLCASSIQGFHEQYFGPGTRLTVT.

This chain links TRBV5-1 with TRBJ1-3; TRBD1 agrees at 7 bases. In germline, CDR1 is SGHRS, CDR2 YFSETQ. V lost 0 bases to trimming and J lost 8 bases; unmatched junction nucleotides: 5. The CDR3 is made up of 14 amino acids. The CDR3 loop reads CASSLGQGTDTIYF. The DNA for the CDR3 is TGCGCCAGCAGCTTGGGACAGGGAACGGACACCATATATTTT.

This clone was picked up one time. CDR3 sequence (DNA): TGCAGCGTTCGGACAGCCATGAACACTGAAGCTTTCTTT. Amino acids: CSVRTAMNTEAFF. V and J are TRBV29-1 and TRBJ1-1; TRBD1 might be the D (6 bases). V lost 5 bases to trimming and J lost 0 bases, with 10 bases between them. This CDR3 region has 13 residues. Germline V gene data show CDR1 as SQVTM and CDR2 as ANQGSEA.

The rearrangement uses TRBV7-8 and TRBJ2-2; D gene unclear. V lost 3 bases and J lost 7, with 9 bases in between. The CDR3 spans 13 residues. CDR1 SGHVS and CDR2 FQNEAQ come from the germline V gene. Here the CDR3 reads CASSFSVNGELFF. CDR3 DNA sequence: TGTGCCAGCAGCTTCTCAGTTAACGGGGAGCTGTTTTTT. The full variable domain, in which reference TRBV7-8 and TRBJ2-2 provide the parts outside the CDR3, is GAGVSQSPRYKVAKRGQDVALRCDPISGHVSLFWYQQALGQGPEFLTYFQNEAQLDKSGLPSDRFFAERPEGSVSTLKIQRTQQEDSAVYLCASSFSVNGELFFGEGSRLTVL.

CDR3 nucleotide sequence: TGTGCCAGCAGTGAGGGGCAGGGTTTTGACGAGCAGTACTTC. Its translation is CASSEGQGFDEQYF. The chain joins TRBV2 to TRBJ2-7, with a tentative D call TRBD1 (5 bases). The germline V gene encodes CDR1 SNHLY and CDR2 FYNNEI. With 3 bases removed from V and 5 bases from J, the gap between germline ends came to 14 bases. The CDR3 is 14 residues long. Variable domain in full (rest from reference TRBV2 and TRBJ2-7): EPEVTQTPSHQVTQMGQEVILRCVPISNHLYFYWYRQILGQKVEFLVSFYNNEISEKSEIFDDQFSVERPDGSNFTLKIRSTKLEDSAMYFCASSEGQGFDEQYFGPGTRLTVT.